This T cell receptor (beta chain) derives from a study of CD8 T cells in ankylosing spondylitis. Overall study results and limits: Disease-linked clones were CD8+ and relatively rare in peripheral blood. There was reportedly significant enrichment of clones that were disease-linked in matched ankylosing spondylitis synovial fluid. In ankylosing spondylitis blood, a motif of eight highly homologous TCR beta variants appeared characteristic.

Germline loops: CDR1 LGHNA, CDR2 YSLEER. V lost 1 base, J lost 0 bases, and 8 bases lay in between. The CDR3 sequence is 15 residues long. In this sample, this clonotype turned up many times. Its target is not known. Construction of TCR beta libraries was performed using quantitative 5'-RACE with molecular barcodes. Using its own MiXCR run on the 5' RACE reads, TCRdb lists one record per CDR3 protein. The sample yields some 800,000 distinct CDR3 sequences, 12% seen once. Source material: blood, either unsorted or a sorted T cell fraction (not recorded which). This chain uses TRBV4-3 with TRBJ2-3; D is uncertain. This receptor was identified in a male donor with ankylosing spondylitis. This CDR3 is CASSQGGPSTDTQYF. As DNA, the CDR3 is TGCGCCAGCAGCCAAGGCGGACCTAGCACAGATACGCAGTATTTT.